This T cell receptor beta chain is from a study of T cell responses to AZD1222 COVID-19 vaccine. The study's findings and limits: The donor group comprised mostly white British people and more females; the analysis possibly underestimated clonal diversity. Baseline antibody screening turned up just a handful of seropositive AZD1222 recipients.

Germline V gene sequence: CDR1 LNHDA, CDR2 SQIVND (reference sequence). Trimming removed 5 bases from V and 4 bases from J, with 9 bases in between. The CDR3 has 14 amino acids. Using immunoSEQ multiplex PCR, the repertoire was profiled, and TCRdb retains in-frame clones only, with some absent. The data contain roughly 170,000 clones, about nine tenths of them singletons. Note on this clone: Its matching antigen is unknown.

This specimen was peripheral blood, taken on day 0 of AZD1222 vaccination. This receptor was obtained from an adult in good health. The rearrangement links TRBV19 to TRBJ1-6; D may be TRBD1 (6 bases). The CDR3 region is CASSFQGYNSPLHF. For the CDR3, the DNA is TGTGCCAGTAGTTTCCAGGGGTATAATTCACCCCTCCACTTT.